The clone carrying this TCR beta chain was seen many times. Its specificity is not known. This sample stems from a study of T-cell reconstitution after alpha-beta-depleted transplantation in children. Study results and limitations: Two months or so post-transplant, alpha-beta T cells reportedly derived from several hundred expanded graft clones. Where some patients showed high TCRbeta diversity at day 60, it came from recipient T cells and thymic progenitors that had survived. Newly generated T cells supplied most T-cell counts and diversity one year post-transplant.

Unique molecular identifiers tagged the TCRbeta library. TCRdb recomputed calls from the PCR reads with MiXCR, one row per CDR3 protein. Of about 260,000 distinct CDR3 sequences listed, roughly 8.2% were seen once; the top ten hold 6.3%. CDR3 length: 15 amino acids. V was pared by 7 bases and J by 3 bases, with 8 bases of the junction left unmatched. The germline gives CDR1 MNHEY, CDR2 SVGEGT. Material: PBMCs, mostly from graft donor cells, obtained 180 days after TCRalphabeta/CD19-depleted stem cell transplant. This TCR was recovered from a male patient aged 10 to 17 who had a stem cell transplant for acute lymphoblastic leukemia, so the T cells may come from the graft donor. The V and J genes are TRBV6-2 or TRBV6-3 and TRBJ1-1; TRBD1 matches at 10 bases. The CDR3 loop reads CASTGTGVFYTEAFF. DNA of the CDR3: TGTGCCAGCACCGGGACAGGGGTTTTTTACACTGAAGCTTTCTTT.